This T cell receptor beta chain was recorded in a study of human T cells and chemical hapten exposure. The sample's time point: patch test 3, about 24 weeks after DPC sensitization. Treatment denoted: therapeutic diphenylcyclopropenone sensitization with weekly scalp DPC. Participating donors were patients with alopecia, aged 18 to 70 years, considered appropriate candidates for DPC. TCRdb analysed the RACE reads with MiXCR anew, one entry per CDR3 protein. The repertoire has approximately 160,000 distinct CDR3 sequences, about a quarter of them found once; the top ten carry 2.1%. Unmatched junction bases numbered 5, after V lost 3 bases and J lost 7 bases. The CDR3 is 15 amino acids. The germline V gene encodes CDR1 GTSNPN and CDR2 SVGIG (reference sequence).

The sequenced sample was whole blood, obtained in connection with sensitization to the hapten diphenylcyclopropenone (DPC). This receptor was taken from a young woman with alopecia areata. Some clones in this sample may be carry-over from other donors' samples. The chain combines TRBV30 with TRBJ1-6; 11 bases agree with TRBD1. The CDR3 DNA follows: TGTGCCTGGAGACGGACAGGGGGCCCGAATTCACCCCTCCACTTT. It is translated as CAWRRTGGPNSPLHF.